The 29 T cell receptor beta chains listed next were all sequenced from one sample in a study of cytomegalovirus exposure and HLA in healthy donors. PCR employed 60 Vbeta and 13 Jbeta primers. Here immunoSEQ multiplex PCR was the method, and the copy in TCRdb shows in-frame clones only, minus some. The sample shows about 43,000 clones, 50% to 75% of them seen only once. The sequenced material came from PBMCs. These receptors all come from a human donor in good health.

This sequence joins TRBV7-9 and TRBJ2-5; a weak D match, TRBD1 (6 bases). V dropped 5 bases and J dropped 3 bases, with 10 bases sitting between them. The CDR3 consists of 13 residues. CDR1 is SEHNR, CDR2 FQNEAQ, per germline (reference sequence). The CDR3 nucleotides are TGTGCCAGCAGCCCGAAGGGGGAAGAGACCCAGTACTTC. Translation gives CASSPKGEETQYF. Filled out from reference TRBV7-9 and TRBJ2-5, the complete variable domain reads DTGVSQNPRHKITKRGQNVTFRCDPISEHNRLYWYRQTLGQGPEFLTYFQNEAQLEKSRLLSDRFSAERPKGSFSTLEIQRTEQGDSAMYLCASSPKGEETQYFGPGTRLLVL.

This clone appeared once. The chain has TRBV11-2 and TRBJ2-3, with TRBD1 matching 8 bases. V lost 1 base, J lost 6 bases, and 0 bases stayed unmatched. The germline V gene has CDR1 SGHAT and CDR2 FQNNGV. This CDR3 contains 13 residues. The CDR3 sequence: CASSLGQGDTQYF. The DNA of the CDR3 is TGTGCCAGCAGCTTAGGACAGGGGGATACGCAGTATTTT.

V gene TRBV2 combines with J gene TRBJ2-1, with 9 bases that match TRBD1. The germline V gene has CDR1 SNHLY and CDR2 FYNNEI. The CDR3 loop spans 15 amino acids. Germline trimming cut 7 bases from V and 6 bases from J; bases unmatched to any gene: 10. The CDR3 loop is CASTRTGAPGNEQFF. CDR3 nucleotide sequence: TGTGCCAGCACCCGGACAGGGGCCCCTGGCAATGAGCAGTTCTTC.

This sequence joins TRBV29-1 and TRBJ2-5, with 9 positions matching TRBD2. J was trimmed by 4 bases and V by 5 bases; bases with no gene match: 8. Germline V gene sequence: CDR1 SQVTM, CDR2 ANQGSEA. This CDR3 comprises 14 residues. This CDR3 reads CSVSSGGGGETQYF. CDR3 nucleotides: TGCAGCGTTAGTAGCGGGGGCGGCGGAGAGACCCAGTACTTC.

This clone was detected only a few times. The chain links TRBV6-5 to TRBJ1-5, with no clear D. V shed 0 bases and J shed 1 base, with 4 bases lying between them. This CDR3 has 14 amino acids. CDR1 is MNHEY, CDR2 SVGAGI, per germline. CDR3 region: CASSYSLSNQPQHF. Here the CDR3 DNA reads TGTGCCAGCAGTTACTCTCTAAGCAATCAGCCCCAGCATTTT.

The rearrangement uses TRBV6-5 and TRBJ1-2; TRBD1 is a possible D gene (5 bases). CDR3 length: 16 amino acids. V shed 0 bases and J shed 2 bases, with 13 bases lying between them. CDR1 and CDR2 from the germline V gene are MNHEY and SVGAGI. For the CDR3, the DNA is TGTGCCAGCAGTTACTCGCGCAGGGCAGCGAACTATGGCTACACCTTC. Translating it yields CASSYSRRAANYGYTF.

The chain is built from TRBV7-2 and TRBJ1-1; D gene ambiguous. Germline CDR1 is SGHTA and CDR2 is FQGNSA. Trimming left V 0 bases short and J 11 bases short, with 13 bases between. This CDR3 has 13 amino acids. Here the CDR3 DNA reads TGTGCCAGCAGCTTAGCGTCGAAAGTCGGGGCTTTCTTT. Amino acid sequence: CASSLASKVGAFF.

The chain is built from TRBV7-2 and TRBJ1-5; 7 positions agree with TRBD1. V trimming: 5 bases; J trimming: 9 bases; junction bases outside the gene matches: 10. Germline values: CDR1 SGHTA, CDR2 FQGNSA. The CDR3 has 14 amino acids. The CDR3 DNA reads as TGTGCCAGCAGCCAGGGACAGTCCGCCGGGCCCCAGCATTTT. Translated: CASSQGQSAGPQHF. The full variable domain, its missing parts supplied by reference TRBV7-2 and TRBJ1-5, is GAGVSQSPSNKVTEKGKDVELRCDPISGHTALYWYRQSLGQGLEFLIYFQGNSAPDKSGLPSDRFSAERTGGSVSTLTIQRTQQEDSAVYLCASSQGQSAGPQHFGDGTRLSIL.

In the case of this clone: The junction departs from germline at one end; a sequencing error may be responsible. The rearrangement links TRBV7-7 to TRBJ1-6; the D gene is possibly TRBD1 (6 bases). This CDR3 spans 13 amino acids. The germline gives CDR1 SSHAT, CDR2 FNYEAQ (reference sequence). The CDR3 loop reads CASSLDRNSPLHF. The CDR3 DNA is TGTGCTAGCAGCTTAGACAGGAATTCACCCCTCCACTTT. Looking up the rest from reference TRBV7-7 and TRBJ1-6 gives the full variable domain: GAGVSQSPRYKVTKRGQDVTLRCDPISSHATLYWYQQALGQGPEFLTYFNYEAQPDKSGLPSDRFSAERPEGSISTLTIQRTEQRDSAMYRCASSLDRNSPLHFGNGTRLTVT.

The chain recombines TRBV5-4 with TRBJ2-1; TRBD1 aligns across 8 bases. This CDR3 spans 14 amino acids. V gave up 4 bases and J gave up 9 bases; unmatched junction bases: 9. Germline V lookup: CDR1 SGHNT, CDR2 YYREEE (reference sequence). The CDR3 DNA follows: TGTGCCAGCAGCATCTCTCAGGGGGCGAGTGAGCAGTTCTTC. As protein: CASSISQGASEQFF.

The chain uses TRBV6-6 and TRBJ1-4; no firm D call. Germline assignment: CDR1 MNHNY and CDR2 SVGAGI (reference sequence). Trimming removed 7 bases at V and 6 bases at J, with 9 bases between. The CDR3 extends over 12 amino acids. The CDR3 DNA reads as TGTGCCAGCACCCTTCCCGATGAAAAACTGTTTTTT. Its translation: CASTLPDEKLFF.

The chain employs TRBV30 and TRBJ1-3; D is unclear. The germline gives CDR1 GTSNPN, CDR2 SVGIG (reference sequence). This CDR3 region has 13 residues. The V gene lost 2 bases and the J gene lost 4 bases, with 9 bases spanning the gap. The CDR3 loop is CAWSTQQGNTIYF. The CDR3 DNA follows: TGTGCCTGGAGTACCCAACAGGGAAACACCATATATTTT.

The chain couples TRBV11-2 to TRBJ2-3; possibly TRBD1 for D (5 bases). The CDR3 runs 14 residues. V was pared by 1 base and J by 2 bases, with 7 bases between. CDR1 and CDR2 (germline): SGHAT, FQNNGV. The CDR3 bases are TGTGCCAGCAGCTTAGCTGGGGCCACAGATACGCAGTATTTT. The encoded protein is CASSLAGATDTQYF. The variable domain in full, completed from reference TRBV11-2 and TRBJ2-3, reads EAGVAQSPRYKIIEKRQSVAFWCNPISGHATLYWYQQILGQGPKLLIQFQNNGVVDDSQLPKDRFSAERLKGVDSTLKIQPAKLEDSAVYLCASSLAGATDTQYFGPGTRLTVL.

The chain uses TRBV6-5 and TRBJ1-1; D is unclear. Germline CDR1 reads MNHEY; CDR2 reads SVGAGI. The V end was cut by 0 bases, the J end by 5 bases, with 13 bases between. This CDR3 contains 15 residues. CDR3 bases: TGTGCCAGCAGTTACTCGAGGGCAGGATGGACTGAAGCTTTCTTT. This codes for CASSYSRAGWTEAFF.

This clone was counted once. This chain links TRBV7-2 with TRBJ1-5; D may be TRBD1 (6 bases). Trimming removed 4 bases at V and 3 bases at J, with 7 bases between. This CDR3 has 13 amino acids. Germline-derived CDR1 and CDR2 are SGHTA and FQGNSA. The CDR3 nucleotides are TGTGCCAGCAGCTGGACAGACAATCAGCCCCAGCATTTT. It yields the protein CASSWTDNQPQHF.

The chain uses TRBV6-5 and TRBJ1-4; a possible D gene is TRBD1 (6 bases). Germline V CDR1 and CDR2: MNHEY, SVGAGI. V shed 10 bases and J shed 0 bases, with 15 bases lying between them. This CDR3 spans 15 amino acids. Here the CDR3 DNA reads TGTGCCACCAGACAGGAAGGAGCAACTAATGAAAAACTGTTTTTT. Its translation: CATRQEGATNEKLFF.

This clone came up a few times. This rearrangement joins TRBV30 to TRBJ2-7; no clear D. Germline V gene sequence: CDR1 GTSNPN, CDR2 SVGIG (reference sequence). Trimming removed 1 base at V and 2 bases at J, with 12 bases between. The CDR3 covers 14 residues. Here the CDR3 reads CAWSARSGTYEQYF. In DNA form, the CDR3 reads TGTGCCTGGAGTGCTCGATCAGGTACCTACGAGCAGTACTTC.

The chain joins TRBV28 to TRBJ1-2; TRBD1 aligns across 9 bases. With 7 bases clipped from V and 4 bases from J, the junction kept 7 bases outside the gene matches. The CDR3 runs 14 residues. Looked up from germline, CDR1 is MDHEN and CDR2 is SYDVKM. The CDR3 coding sequence is TGTGCCAGCAAATTCGAGACAGGGGGCTATGGCTACACCTTC. This encodes CASKFETGGYGYTF.

The chain has TRBV2 and TRBJ2-3; tentatively, D is TRBD1 (6 bases). Germline V gene sequence: CDR1 SNHLY, CDR2 FYNNEI. The CDR3 is made up of 14 amino acids. Trimming took off 5 bases at V and 2 bases at J, with 11 bases between the two ends. The CDR3 DNA is TGTGCCAGCAGTCTTCAGGGGATCACAGATACGCAGTATTTT. It codes for CASSLQGITDTQYF.

The V call is TRBV5-1, the J call TRBJ2-1; TRBD1 matches 8 bases. The CDR3 runs 13 residues. Germline loops: CDR1 SGHRS, CDR2 YFSETQ. The trim removed 2 bases at V and 8 bases at J, leaving 3 bases unmatched. The CDR3 protein is CASSFQGADEQFF. As DNA, the CDR3 is TGCGCCAGCAGCTTTCAGGGGGCCGATGAGCAGTTCTTC.

The chain joins TRBV15 to TRBJ2-3; 7 bases fit TRBD1. The CDR3 covers 14 residues. The V gene end was trimmed by 5 bases and the J gene end by 4 bases; junction bases not matched to a gene: 6. Germline V gene sequence: CDR1 LNHNV, CDR2 YYDKDF (reference sequence). In DNA, the CDR3 is TGTGCCACCAGCTTAGGGGGCCTTGCAGATACGCAGTATTTT. Protein: CATSLGGLADTQYF.

The chain recombines TRBV7-9 with TRBJ1-4; 7 bases agree with TRBD1. CDR1 is SEHNR, CDR2 FQNEAQ, per germline (reference sequence). This CDR3 region has 15 residues. The junction had 6 bases not matched to a gene; V was cut back by 1 base and J by 7 bases. CDR3 nucleotides: TGTGCCAGCAGCTTAGATGGGGGACAGAGTGAAAAACTGTTTTTT. The encoded protein is CASSLDGGQSEKLFF.

This rearrangement joins TRBV4-3 to TRBJ2-4; D is ambiguous. The germline gives CDR1 LGHNA, CDR2 YSLEER. The length of the CDR3 is 13 residues. Between the trimmed V and J ends, which lost 1 base and 6 bases, there was a span of 7 bases. CDR3 nucleotide sequence: TGCGCCAGCAGCCAAGCCCCCTTAAACATTCAGTACTTC. It is translated as CASSQAPLNIQYF.

The V and J genes are TRBV10-1 and TRBJ2-1, with 9 bases matching TRBD2. After removal of 2 bases from V and 6 bases from J, the junction contained 2 bases not matched to a gene. The CDR3 runs to 14 residues. CDR1 and CDR2 from the germline V gene are WNHNN and SYGVQD (reference sequence). The CDR3 loop reads CASSERAGGNEQFF. CDR3 nucleotide sequence: TGCGCCAGCAGTGAGCGAGCGGGGGGCAATGAGCAGTTCTTC.

The rearrangement links TRBV9 to TRBJ2-7; TRBD1 matches 7 bases. CDR1 is SGDLS, CDR2 YYNGEE, per germline. This CDR3 has 15 amino acids. Trimming at V came to 4 bases and at J to 3 bases, leaving 10 bases not matched to a gene. The CDR3 nucleotides are TGTGCCAGCAGCCCCCAACCGGGACAGAGCTACGAGCAGTACTTC. Translated, it gives CASSPQPGQSYEQYF.

This clone was counted only a few times. This chain connects TRBV10-3 to TRBJ1-5; TRBD1 matches at 9 bases. The CDR3 runs 13 residues. Germline V gene data show CDR1 as ENHRY and CDR2 as SYGVKD. With V trimmed by 10 bases and J by 4 bases, 5 bases remained unmatched. The CDR3 reads CATAGTGNQPQHF. The CDR3 DNA reads as TGTGCCACCGCCGGGACAGGGAATCAGCCCCAGCATTTT.

The V and J genes are TRBV6-1 and TRBJ1-6; D not certain. Germline assignment: CDR1 MNHNS and CDR2 SASEGT. This CDR3 comprises 13 residues. Trimming shortened V by 4 bases and J by 7 bases, and 8 bases separated the two germline ends. The CDR3 spells CASSAGYNSPLHF. Written as DNA, the CDR3 is TGTGCCAGCAGTGCGGGGTACAATTCACCCCTCCACTTT.

This clone appeared a few times. This chain links TRBV10-3 with TRBJ2-1; 10 nucleotides agree with TRBD1. Germline lookup yields CDR1 ENHRY and CDR2 SYGVKD. With 7 bases clipped from V and 3 bases from J, the junction kept 6 bases outside the gene matches. The CDR3 is made up of 15 amino acids. The chain's CDR3 is CAIKRQGADYNEQFF. The DNA of the CDR3 is TGTGCCATCAAACGACAGGGGGCAGACTACAATGAGCAGTTCTTC.

This rearrangement joins TRBV18 to TRBJ1-2; no reliable D call. V shed 6 bases and J shed 8 bases, with 22 bases lying between them. This CDR3 has 15 amino acids. Germline lookup yields CDR1 KGHSH and CDR2 LQKENI. In nucleotides, the CDR3 is TGTGCCAGCTCCCCCGGGATCTCCAACCCGCAAGGCTACACCTTC. It specifies CASSPGISNPQGYTF.